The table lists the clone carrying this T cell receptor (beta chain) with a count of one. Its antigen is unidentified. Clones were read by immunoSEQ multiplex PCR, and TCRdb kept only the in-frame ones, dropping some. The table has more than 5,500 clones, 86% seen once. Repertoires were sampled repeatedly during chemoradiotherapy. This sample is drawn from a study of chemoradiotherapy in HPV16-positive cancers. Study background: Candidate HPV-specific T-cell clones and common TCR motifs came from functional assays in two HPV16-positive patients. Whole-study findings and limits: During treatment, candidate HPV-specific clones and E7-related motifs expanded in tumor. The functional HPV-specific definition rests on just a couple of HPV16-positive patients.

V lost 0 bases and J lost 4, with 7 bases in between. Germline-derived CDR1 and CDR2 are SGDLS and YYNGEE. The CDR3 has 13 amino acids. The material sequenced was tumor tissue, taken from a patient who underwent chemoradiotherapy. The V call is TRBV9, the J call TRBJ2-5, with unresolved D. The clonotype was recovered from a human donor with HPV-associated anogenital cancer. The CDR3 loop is CASSVDVPETQYF. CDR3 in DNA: TGTGCCAGCAGCGTAGATGTGCCAGAGACCCAGTACTTC.